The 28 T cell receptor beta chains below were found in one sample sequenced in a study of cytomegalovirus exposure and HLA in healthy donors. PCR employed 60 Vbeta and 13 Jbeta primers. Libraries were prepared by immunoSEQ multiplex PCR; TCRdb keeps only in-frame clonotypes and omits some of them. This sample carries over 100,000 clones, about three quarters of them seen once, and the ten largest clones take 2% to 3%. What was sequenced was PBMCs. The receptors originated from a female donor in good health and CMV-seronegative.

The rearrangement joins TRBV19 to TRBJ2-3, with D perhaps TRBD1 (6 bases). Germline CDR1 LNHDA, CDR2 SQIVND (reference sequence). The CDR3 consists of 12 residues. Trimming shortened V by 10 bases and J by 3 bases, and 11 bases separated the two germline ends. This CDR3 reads CATRGVTDTQYF. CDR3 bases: TGTGCCACCAGGGGAGTAACAGATACGCAGTATTTT.

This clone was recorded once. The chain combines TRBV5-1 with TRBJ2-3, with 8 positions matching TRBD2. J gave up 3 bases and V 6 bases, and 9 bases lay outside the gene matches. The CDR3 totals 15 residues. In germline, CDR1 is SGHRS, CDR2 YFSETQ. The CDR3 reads CASKREGYVTDTQYF. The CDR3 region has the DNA TGCGCCAGCAAACGGGAGGGGTATGTTACAGATACGCAGTATTTT.

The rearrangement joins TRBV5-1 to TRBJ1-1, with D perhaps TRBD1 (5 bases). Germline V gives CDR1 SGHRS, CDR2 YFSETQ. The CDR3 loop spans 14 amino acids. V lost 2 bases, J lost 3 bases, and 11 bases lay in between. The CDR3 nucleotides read TGCGCCAGCAGCTTAGGGGCGGCGTACACTGAAGCTTTCTTT. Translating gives CASSLGAAYTEAFF.

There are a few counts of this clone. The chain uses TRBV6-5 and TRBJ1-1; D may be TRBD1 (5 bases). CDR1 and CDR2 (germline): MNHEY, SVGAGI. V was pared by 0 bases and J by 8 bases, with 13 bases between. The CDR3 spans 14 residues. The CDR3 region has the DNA TGTGCCAGCAGTTACTCGAGTGGGGGGGAGGAAGCTTTCTTT. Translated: CASSYSSGGEEAFF.

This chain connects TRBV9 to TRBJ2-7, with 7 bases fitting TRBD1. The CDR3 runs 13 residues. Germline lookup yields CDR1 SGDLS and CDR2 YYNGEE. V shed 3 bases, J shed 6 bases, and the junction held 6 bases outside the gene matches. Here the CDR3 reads CASSALTGVEQYF. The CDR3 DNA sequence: TGTGCCAGCAGCGCCCTAACAGGGGTCGAGCAGTACTTC.

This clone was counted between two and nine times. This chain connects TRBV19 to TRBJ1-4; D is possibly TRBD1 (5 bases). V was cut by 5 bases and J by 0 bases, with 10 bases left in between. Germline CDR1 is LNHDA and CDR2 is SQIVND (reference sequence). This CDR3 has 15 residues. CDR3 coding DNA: TGTGCCAGTAGTGTCCGGACACCAACTAATGAAAAACTGTTTTTT. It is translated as CASSVRTPTNEKLFF.

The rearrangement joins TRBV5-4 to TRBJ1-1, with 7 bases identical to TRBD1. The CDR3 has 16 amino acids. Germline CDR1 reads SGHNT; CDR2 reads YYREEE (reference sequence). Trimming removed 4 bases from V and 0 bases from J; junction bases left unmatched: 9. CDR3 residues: CASSPGTAGMNTEAFF. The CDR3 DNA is TGTGCCAGCAGCCCCGGGACAGCCGGTATGAACACTGAAGCTTTCTTT.

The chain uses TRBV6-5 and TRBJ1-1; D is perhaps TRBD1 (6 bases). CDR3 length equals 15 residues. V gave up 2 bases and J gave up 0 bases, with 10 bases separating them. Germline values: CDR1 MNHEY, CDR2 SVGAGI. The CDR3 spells CASSYEDSLNTEAFF. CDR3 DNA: TGTGCCAGCAGTTACGAGGACAGCTTGAACACTGAAGCTTTCTTT.

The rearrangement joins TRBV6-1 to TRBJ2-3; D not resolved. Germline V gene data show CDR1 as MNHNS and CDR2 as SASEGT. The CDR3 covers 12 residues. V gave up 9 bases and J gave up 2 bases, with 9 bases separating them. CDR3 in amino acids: CASGLTTDTQYF. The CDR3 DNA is TGTGCCAGTGGGCTTACCACAGATACGCAGTATTTT.

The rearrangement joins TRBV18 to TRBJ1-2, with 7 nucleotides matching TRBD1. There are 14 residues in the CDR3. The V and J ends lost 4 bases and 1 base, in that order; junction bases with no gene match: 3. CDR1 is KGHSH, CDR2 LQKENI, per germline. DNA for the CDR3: TGTGCCAGCTCACGGGACAGAGATAACTATGGCTACACCTTC. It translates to CASSRDRDNYGYTF.

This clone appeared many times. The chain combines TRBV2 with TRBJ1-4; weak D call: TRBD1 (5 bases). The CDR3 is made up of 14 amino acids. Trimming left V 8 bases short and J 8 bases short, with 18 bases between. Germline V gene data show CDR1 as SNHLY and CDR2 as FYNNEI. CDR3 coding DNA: TGTGCCAGCCAACTGCCAGGGTTCAACGAAAAACTGTTTTTT. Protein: CASQLPGFNEKLFF.

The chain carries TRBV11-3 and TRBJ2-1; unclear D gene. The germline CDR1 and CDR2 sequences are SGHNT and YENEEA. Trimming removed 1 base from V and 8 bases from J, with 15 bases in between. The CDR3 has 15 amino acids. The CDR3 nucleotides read TGTGCCAGCAGCTTAGGAGGTCCCGGCATGGATGAGCAGTTCTTC. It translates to CASSLGGPGMDEQFF.

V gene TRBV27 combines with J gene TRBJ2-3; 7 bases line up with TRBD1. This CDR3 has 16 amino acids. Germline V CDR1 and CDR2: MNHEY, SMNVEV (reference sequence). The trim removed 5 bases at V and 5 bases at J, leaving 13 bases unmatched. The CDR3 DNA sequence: TGTGCCAGCAGTGCCCACAGGGGCCCCTACTTAGATACGCAGTATTTT. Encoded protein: CASSAHRGPYLDTQYF.

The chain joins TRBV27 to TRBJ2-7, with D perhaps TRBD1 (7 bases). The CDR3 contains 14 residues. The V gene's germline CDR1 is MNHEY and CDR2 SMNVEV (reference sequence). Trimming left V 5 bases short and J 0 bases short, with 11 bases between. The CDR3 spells CASSAGGNSYEQYF. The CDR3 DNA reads TGTGCCAGCAGTGCAGGGGGGAACTCCTACGAGCAGTACTTC.

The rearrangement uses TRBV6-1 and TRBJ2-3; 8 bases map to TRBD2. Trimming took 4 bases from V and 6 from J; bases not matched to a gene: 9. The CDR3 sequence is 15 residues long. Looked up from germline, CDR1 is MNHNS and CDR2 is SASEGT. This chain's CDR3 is CASSGPGGPWDTQYF. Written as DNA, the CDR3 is TGTGCCAGCAGTGGACCGGGGGGGCCTTGGGATACGCAGTATTTT.

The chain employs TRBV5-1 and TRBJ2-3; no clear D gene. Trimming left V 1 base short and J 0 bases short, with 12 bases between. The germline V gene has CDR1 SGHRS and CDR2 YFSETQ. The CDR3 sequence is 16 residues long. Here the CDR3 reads CASSLSPGLSTDTQYF. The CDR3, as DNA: TGCGCCAGCAGCTTGTCTCCAGGCTTAAGCACAGATACGCAGTATTTT.

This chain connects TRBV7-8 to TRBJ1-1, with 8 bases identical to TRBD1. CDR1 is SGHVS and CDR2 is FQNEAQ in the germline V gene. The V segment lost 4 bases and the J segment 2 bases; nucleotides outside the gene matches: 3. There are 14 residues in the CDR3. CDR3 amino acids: CASSSGQANTEAFF. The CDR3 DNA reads TGTGCCAGCAGCTCGGGACAGGCCAACACTGAAGCTTTCTTT.

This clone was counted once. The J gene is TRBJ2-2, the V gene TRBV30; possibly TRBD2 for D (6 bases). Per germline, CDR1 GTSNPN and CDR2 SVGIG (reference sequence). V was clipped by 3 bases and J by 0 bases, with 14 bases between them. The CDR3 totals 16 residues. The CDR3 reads CAWSVWRGPNTGELFF. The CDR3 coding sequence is TGTGCCTGGAGCGTCTGGAGGGGCCCGAACACCGGGGAGCTGTTTTTT.

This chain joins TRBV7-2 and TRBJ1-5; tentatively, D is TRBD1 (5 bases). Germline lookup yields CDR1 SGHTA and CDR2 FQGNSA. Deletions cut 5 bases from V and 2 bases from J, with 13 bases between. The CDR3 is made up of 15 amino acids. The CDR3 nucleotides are TGTGCCAGCAGCAAAGGAGGGGTCGGCAATCAGCCCCAGCATTTT. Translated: CASSKGGVGNQPQHF.

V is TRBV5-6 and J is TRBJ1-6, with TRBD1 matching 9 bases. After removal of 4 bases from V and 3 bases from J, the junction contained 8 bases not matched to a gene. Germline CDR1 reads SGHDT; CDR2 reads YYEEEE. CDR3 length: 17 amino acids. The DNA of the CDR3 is TGTGCCAGCAGCATAGGGACAGGGCAGAACTATAATTCACCCCTCCACTTT. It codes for CASSIGTGQNYNSPLHF.

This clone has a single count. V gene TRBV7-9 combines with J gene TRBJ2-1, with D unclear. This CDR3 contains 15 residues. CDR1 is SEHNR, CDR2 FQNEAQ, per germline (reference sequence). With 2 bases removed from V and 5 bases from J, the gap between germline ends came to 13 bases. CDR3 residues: CASSLSLDFHNEQFF. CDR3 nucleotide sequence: TGTGCCAGCAGCTTAAGCCTCGACTTCCACAATGAGCAGTTCTTC.

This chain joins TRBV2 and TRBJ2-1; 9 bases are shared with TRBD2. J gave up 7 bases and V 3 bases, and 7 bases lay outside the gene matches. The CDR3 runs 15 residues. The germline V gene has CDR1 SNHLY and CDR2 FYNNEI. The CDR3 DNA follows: TGTGCCAGCAGTGACGTACTAGCGGGTTTAAATGAGCAGTTCTTC. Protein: CASSDVLAGLNEQFF.

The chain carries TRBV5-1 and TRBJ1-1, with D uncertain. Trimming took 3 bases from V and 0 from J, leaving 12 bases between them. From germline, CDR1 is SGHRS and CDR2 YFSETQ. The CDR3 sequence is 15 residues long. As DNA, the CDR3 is TGCGCCAGCAGCTATGACACAGAAATGAACACTGAAGCTTTCTTT. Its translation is CASSYDTEMNTEAFF.

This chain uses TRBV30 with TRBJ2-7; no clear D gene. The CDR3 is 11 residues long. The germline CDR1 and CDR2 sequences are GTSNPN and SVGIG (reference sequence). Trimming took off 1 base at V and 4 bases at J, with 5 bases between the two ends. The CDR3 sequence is CAWSAGYEQYF. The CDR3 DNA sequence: TGTGCCTGGAGTGCCGGGTACGAGCAGTACTTC.

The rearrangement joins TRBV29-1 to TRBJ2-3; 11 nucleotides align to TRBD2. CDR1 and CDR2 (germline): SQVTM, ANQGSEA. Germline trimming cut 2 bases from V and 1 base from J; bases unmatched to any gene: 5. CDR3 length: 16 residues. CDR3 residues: CSVELAGGMGTDTQYF. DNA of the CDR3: TGCAGCGTTGAACTAGCGGGGGGCATGGGCACAGATACGCAGTATTTT.

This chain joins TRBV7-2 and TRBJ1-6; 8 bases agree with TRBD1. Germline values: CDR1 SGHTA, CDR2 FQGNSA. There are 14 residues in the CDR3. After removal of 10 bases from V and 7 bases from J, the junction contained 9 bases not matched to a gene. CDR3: CATETGGTNSPLHF. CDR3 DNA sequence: TGTGCCACCGAAACAGGGGGAACGAATTCACCCCTCCACTTT. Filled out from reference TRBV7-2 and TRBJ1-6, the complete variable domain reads GAGVSQSPSNKVTEKGKDVELRCDPISGHTALYWYRQSLGQGLEFLIYFQGNSAPDKSGLPSDRFSAERTGGSVSTLTIQRTQQEDSAVYLCATETGGTNSPLHFGNGTRLTVT.

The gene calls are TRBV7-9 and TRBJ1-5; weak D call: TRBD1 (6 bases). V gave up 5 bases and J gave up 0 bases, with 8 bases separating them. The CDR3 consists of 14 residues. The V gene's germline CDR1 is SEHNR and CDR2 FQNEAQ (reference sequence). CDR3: CASSMTGSNQPQHF. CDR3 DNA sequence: TGTGCCAGCAGCATGACAGGTAGCAATCAGCCCCAGCATTTT.

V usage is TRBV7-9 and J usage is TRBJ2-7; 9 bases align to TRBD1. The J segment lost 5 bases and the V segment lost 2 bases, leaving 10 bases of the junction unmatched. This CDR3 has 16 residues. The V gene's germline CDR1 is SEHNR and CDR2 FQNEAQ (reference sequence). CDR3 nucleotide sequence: TGTGCCAGCAGCTTACCTTGGGGACAGGGTTGGAACGAGCAGTACTTC. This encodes CASSLPWGQGWNEQYF. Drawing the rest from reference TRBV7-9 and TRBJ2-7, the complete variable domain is DTGVSQNPRHKITKRGQNVTFRCDPISEHNRLYWYRQTLGQGPEFLTYFQNEAQLEKSRLLSDRFSAERPKGSFSTLEIQRTEQGDSAMYLCASSLPWGQGWNEQYFGPGTRLTVT.